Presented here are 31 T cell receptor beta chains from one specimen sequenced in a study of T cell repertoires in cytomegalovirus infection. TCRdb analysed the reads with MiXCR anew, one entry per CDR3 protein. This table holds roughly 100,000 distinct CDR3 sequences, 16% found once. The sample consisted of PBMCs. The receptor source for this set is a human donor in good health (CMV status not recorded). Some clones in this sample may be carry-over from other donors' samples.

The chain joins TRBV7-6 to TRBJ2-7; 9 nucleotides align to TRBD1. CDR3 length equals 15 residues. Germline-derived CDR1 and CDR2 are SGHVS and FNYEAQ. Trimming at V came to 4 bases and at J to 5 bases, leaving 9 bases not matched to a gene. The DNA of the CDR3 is TGTGCCAGCAGCTCGACCGGGACAGGGATAAACGAGCAGTACTTC. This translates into CASSSTGTGINEQYF.

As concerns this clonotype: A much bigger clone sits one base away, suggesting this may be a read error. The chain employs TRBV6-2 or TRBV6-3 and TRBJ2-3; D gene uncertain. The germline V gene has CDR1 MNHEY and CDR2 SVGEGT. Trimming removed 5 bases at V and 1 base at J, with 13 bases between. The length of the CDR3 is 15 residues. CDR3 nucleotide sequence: TGTGCCAGCAGTGAACGCCTGATAGGCACAGATACGCAGTATTTT. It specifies CASSERLIGTDTQYF.

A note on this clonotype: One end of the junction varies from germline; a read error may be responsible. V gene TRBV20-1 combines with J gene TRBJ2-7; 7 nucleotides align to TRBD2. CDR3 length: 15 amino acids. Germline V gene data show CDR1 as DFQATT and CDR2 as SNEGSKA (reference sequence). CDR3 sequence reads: CNARDGRGISHEQYF. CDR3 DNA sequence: TGCAATGCTAGAGATGGGCGGGGGATCAGCCACGAGCAGTACTTC.

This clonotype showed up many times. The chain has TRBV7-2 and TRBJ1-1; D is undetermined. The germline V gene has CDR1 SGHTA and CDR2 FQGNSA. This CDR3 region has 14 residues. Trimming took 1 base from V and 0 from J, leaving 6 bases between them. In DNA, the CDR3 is TGTGCCAGCAGCTTAGGACTCTTGAACACTGAAGCTTTCTTT. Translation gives CASSLGLLNTEAFF.

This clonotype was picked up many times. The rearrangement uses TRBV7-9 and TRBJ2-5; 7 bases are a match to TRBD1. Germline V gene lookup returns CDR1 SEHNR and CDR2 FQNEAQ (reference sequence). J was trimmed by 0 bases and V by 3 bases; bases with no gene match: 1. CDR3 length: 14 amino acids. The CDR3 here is CASSLTGYQETQYF. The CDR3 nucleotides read TGTGCCAGCAGCTTGACAGGGTACCAAGAGACCCAGTACTTC.

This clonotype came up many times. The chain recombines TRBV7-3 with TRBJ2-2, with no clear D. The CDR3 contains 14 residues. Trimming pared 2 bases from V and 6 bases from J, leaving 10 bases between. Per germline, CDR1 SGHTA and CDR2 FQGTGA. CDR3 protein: CASSLGPNPGELFF. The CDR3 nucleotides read TGTGCCAGCAGCTTAGGACCCAACCCCGGGGAGCTGTTTTTT.

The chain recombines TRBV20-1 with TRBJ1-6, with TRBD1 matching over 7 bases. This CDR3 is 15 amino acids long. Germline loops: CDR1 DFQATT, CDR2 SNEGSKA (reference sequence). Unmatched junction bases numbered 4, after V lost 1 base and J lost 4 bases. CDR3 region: CSARGQGEYNSPLHF. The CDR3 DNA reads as TGCAGTGCTAGAGGCCAGGGGGAATATAATTCACCCCTCCACTTT.

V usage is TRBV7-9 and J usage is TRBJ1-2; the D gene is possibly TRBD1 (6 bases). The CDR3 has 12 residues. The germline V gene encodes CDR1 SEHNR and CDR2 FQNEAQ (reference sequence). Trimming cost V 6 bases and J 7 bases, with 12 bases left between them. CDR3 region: CASSPQGRGYTF. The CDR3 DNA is TGTGCCAGCAGTCCACAGGGACGTGGCTACACCTTC.

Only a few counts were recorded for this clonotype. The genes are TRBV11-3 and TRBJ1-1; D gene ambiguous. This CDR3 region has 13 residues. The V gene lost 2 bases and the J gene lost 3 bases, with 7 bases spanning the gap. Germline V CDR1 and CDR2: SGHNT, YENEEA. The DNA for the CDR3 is TGTGCCAGCAGCTTATTCGGGGACACTGAAGCTTTCTTT. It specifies CASSLFGDTEAFF.

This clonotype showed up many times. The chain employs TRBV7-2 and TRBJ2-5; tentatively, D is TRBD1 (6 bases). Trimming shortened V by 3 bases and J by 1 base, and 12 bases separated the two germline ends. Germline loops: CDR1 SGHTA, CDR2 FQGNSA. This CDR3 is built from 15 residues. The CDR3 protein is CASSFDRQPQETQYF. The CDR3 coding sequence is TGTGCCAGCAGCTTCGACAGGCAGCCCCAAGAGACCCAGTACTTC.

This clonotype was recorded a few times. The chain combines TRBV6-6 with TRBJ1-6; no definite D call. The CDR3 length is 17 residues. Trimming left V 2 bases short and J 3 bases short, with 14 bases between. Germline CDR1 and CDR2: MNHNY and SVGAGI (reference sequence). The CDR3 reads CASSYAAGSNYNSPLHF. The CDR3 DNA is TGTGCCAGCAGTTACGCGGCGGGATCTAACTATAATTCACCCCTCCACTTT.

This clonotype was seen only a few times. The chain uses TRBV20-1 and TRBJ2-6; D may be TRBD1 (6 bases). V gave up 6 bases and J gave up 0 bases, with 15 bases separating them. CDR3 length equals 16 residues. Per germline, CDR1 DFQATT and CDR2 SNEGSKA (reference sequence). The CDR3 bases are TGCAGTGCCCCAGACAGGCTGAACTCTGGGGCCAACGTCCTGACTTTC. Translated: CSAPDRLNSGANVLTF.

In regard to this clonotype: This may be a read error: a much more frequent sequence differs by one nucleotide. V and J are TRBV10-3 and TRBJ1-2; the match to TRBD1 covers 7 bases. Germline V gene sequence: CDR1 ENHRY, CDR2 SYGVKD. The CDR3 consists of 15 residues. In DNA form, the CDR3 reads TGTGCCATCAGGGGACCTGACAGGGCGGTGGAGGGCTACTCCTTC. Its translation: CAIRGPDRAVEGYSF.

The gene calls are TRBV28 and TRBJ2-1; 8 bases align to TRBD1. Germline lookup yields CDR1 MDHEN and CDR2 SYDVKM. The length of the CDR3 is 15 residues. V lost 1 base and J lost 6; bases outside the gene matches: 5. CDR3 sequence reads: CASSLFGTGFNEQFF. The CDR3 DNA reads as TGTGCCAGCAGTTTATTTGGGACAGGTTTCAATGAGCAGTTCTTC.

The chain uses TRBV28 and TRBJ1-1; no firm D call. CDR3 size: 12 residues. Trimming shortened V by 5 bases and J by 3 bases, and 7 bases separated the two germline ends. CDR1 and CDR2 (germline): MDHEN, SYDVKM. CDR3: CASSGPDTEAFF. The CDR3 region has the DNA TGTGCCAGCAGTGGGCCGGACACTGAAGCTTTCTTT.

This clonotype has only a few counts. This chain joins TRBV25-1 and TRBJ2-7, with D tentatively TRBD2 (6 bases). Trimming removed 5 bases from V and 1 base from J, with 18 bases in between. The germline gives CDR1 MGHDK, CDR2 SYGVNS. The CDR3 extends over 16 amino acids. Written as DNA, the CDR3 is TGTGCCAGCAGTCCTGGGGGGATAGGAGTTTCCTACGAGCAGTACTTC. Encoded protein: CASSPGGIGVSYEQYF.

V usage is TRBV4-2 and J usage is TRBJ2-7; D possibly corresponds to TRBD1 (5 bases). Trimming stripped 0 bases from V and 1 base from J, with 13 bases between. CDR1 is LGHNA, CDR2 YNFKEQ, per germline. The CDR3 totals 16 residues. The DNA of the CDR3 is TGTGCCAGCAGCCAAGACAGGGCCAAGGAGTCCTACGAGCAGTACTTC. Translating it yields CASSQDRAKESYEQYF.

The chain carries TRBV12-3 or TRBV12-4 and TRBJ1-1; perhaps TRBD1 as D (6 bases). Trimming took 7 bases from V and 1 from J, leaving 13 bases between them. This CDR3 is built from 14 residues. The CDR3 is CASTLGGPNTEAFF. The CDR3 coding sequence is TGTGCCAGCACGCTCGGGGGGCCGAACACTGAAGCTTTCTTT.

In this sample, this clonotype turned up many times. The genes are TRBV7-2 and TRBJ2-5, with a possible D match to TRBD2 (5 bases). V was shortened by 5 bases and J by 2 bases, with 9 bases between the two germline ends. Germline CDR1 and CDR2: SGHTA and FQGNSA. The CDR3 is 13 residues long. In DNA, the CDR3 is TGTGCCAGCAGCGCGGGTGCACAAGAGACCCAGTACTTC. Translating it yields CASSAGAQETQYF.

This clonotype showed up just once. The CDR3 DNA reads as TGCAGTGCTAGCCACAGGGGGTACCAAGAGACCCAGTACTTC. It translates to CSASHRGYQETQYF. The chain recombines TRBV20-1 with TRBJ2-5; 8 bases fit TRBD1. CDR1 and CDR2 from the germline V gene are DFQATT and SNEGSKA (reference sequence). CDR3 length: 14 residues. V lost 3 bases and J lost 0; bases outside the gene matches: 3.

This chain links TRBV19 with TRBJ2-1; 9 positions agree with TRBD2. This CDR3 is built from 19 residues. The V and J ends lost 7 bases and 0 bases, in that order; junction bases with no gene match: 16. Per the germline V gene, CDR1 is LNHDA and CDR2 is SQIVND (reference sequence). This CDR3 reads CASTRSGGRPTSSYNEQFF. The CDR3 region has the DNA TGTGCCAGTACCCGTAGCGGGGGCCGCCCTACCAGCTCCTACAATGAGCAGTTCTTC. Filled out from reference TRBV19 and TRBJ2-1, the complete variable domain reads DGGITQSPKYLFRKEGQNVTLSCEQNLNHDAMYWYRQDPGQGLRLIYYSQIVNDFQKGDIAEGYSVSREKKESFPLTVTSAQKNPTAFYLCASTRSGGRPTSSYNEQFFGPGTRLTVL.

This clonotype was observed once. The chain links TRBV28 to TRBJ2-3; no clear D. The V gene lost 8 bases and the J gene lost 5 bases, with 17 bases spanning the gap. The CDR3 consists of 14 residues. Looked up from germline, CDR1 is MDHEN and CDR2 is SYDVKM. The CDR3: CASCRTAVGDTQYF. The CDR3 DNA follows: TGTGCCAGCTGCCGGACCGCGGTCGGAGATACGCAGTATTTT.

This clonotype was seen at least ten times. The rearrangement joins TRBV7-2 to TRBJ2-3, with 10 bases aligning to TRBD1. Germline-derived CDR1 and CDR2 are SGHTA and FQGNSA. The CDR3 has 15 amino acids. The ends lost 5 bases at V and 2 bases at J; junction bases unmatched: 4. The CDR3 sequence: CASSPGQGVTDTQYF. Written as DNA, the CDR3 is TGTGCCAGCAGCCCCGGACAGGGGGTCACAGATACGCAGTATTTT.

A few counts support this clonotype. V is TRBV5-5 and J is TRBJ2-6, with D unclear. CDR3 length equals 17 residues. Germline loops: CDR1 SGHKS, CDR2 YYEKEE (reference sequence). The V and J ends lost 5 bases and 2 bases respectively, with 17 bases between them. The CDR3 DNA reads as TGTGCCAGCAGATTCGGGCGGAACATTCCTGGGGCCAACGTCCTGACTTTC. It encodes CASRFGRNIPGANVLTF.

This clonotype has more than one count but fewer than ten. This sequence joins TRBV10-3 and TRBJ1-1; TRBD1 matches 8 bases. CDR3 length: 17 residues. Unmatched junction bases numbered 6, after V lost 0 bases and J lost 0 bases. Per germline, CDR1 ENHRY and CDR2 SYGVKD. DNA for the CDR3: TGTGCCATCAGTGAGTCGCGACAGGGGCTCATGAACACTGAAGCTTTCTTT. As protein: CAISESRQGLMNTEAFF.

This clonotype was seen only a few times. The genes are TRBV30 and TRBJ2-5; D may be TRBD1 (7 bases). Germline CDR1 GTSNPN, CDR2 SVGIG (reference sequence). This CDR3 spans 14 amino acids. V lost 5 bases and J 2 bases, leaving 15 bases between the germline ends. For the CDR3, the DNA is TGTGCCTGGGTGCAACAGGGGAGGCAAGAGACCCAGTACTTC. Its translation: CAWVQQGRQETQYF.

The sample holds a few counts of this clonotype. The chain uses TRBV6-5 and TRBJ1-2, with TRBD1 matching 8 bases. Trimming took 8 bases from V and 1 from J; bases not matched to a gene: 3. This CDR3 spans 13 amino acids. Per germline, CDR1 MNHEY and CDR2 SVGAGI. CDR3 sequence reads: CASRDRLNYGYTF. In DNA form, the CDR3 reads TGTGCCAGCCGGGACAGGCTTAACTATGGCTACACCTTC.

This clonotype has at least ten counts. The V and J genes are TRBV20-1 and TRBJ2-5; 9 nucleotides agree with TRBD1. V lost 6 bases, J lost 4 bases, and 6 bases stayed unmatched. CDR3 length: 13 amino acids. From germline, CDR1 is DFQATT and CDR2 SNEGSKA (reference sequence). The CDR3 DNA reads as TGCAGTGCCCGCGACAGGGGGGGAGAGACCCAGTACTTC. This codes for CSARDRGGETQYF.

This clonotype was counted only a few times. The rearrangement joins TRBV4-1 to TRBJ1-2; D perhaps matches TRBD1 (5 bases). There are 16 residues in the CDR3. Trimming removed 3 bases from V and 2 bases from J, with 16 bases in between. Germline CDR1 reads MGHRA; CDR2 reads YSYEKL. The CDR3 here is CASSQLSSGGNYGYTF. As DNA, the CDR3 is TGCGCCAGCAGCCAGCTGAGCTCGGGGGGAAACTATGGCTACACCTTC.

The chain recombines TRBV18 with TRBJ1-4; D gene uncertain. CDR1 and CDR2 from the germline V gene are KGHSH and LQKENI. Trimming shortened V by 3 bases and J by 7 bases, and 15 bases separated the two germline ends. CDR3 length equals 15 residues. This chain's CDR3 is CASSPPSLGVEKLFF. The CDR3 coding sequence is TGTGCCAGCTCACCCCCAAGCCTCGGGGTTGAAAAACTGTTTTTT. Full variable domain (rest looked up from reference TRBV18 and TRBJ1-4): NAGVMQNPRHLVRRRGQEARLRCSPMKGHSHVYWYRQLPEEGLKFMVYLQKENIIDESGMPKERFSAEFPKEGPSILRIQQVVRGDSAAYFCASSPPSLGVEKLFFGSGTQLSVL.

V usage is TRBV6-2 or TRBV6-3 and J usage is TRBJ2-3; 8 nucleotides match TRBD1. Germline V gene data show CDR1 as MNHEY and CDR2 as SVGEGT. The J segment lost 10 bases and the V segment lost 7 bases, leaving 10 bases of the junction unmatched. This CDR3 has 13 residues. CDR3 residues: CASIRTGSFAQYF. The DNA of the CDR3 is TGTGCCAGCATCAGGACAGGGAGTTTCGCGCAGTATTTT.